The T cell receptor beta chain described here comes from a study of blood T cell repertoires in COVID-19. A remark on this clone: An end of the junction does not agree with germline; a read error may underlie this.

The CDR3 is 12 residues long. Methods used by the authors: Estimated nucleated cell counts came from reference gene primer amplification. This table comes from immunoSEQ multiplex PCR, and its TCRdb copy is limited to in-frame clones, with some not included. V, J and clone size were drawn from that table, and D and trimming were deduced from the DNA. Here the sample spans roughly 70,000 clones, around 90% being singletons. This receptor was taken from a woman older than 75 with active COVID-19. Specimen: peripheral blood. The chain carries TRBV12-3 or TRBV12-4 and TRBJ2-7, with D perhaps matching TRBD1 (6 bases). The CDR3 region is CASSHRDTFRVF. In DNA form, the CDR3 reads TGTGCCAGCAGTCACCGGGACACCTTTCGGGTCTTC.